This T cell receptor (beta chain) was sequenced for a study of T-cell memory formation after mild COVID-19. Study background: TCR clusters were mostly donor specific.

TCRdb re-called the 5' RACE reads with MiXCR, one entry per CDR3 protein. The table has approximately 100,000 distinct CDR3 sequences, about a sixth seen once. Losses at the gene ends were 6 bases for V and 8 bases for J; bases not matched to a gene: 18. The length of the CDR3 is 17 residues. CDR1 LGHNA and CDR2 YNFKEQ come from the germline V gene. This sequence was found in an adult woman who had mild COVID-19 (a few samples of this study predate the infection). Cell type and time point are not known. Sequencing input: PBMCs or a T cell subset sorted from them (not recorded which). The gene calls are TRBV4-2 and TRBJ2-1; TRBD2 agrees at 8 bases. The CDR3 here is CASSPPNTAGVVDEQFF. In DNA, the CDR3 is TGTGCCAGCAGTCCTCCCAATACAGCGGGGGTGGTGGATGAGCAGTTCTTC.